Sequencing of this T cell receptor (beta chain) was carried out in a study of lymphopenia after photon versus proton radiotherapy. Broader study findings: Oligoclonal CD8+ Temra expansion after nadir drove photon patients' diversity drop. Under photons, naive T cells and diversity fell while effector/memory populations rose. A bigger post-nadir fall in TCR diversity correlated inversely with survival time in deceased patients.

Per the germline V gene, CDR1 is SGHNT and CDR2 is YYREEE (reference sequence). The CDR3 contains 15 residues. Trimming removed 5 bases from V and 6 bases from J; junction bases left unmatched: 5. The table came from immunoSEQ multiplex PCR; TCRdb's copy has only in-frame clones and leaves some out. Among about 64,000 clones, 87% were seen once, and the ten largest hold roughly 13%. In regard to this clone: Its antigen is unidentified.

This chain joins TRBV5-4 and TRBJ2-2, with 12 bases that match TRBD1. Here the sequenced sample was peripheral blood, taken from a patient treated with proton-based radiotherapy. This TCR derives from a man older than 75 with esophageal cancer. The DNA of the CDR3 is TGTGCCAGCAGGCCCGGGACAGGGGGCTCCGGGGAGCTGTTTTTT. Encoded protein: CASRPGTGGSGELFF.